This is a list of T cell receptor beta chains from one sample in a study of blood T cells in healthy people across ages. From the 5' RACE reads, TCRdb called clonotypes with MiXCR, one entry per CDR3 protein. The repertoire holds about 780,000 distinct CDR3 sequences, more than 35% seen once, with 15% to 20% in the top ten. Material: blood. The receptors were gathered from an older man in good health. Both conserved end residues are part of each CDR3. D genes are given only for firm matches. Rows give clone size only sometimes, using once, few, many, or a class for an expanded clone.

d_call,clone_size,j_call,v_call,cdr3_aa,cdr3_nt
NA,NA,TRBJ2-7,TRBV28,CASRPQGLIYEQYF,TGTGCCAGCAGACCACAGGGCCTGATCTACGAGCAGTACTTC
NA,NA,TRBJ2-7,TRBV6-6,CASSYERISYEQYF,TGTGCCAGCAGTTACGAGCGGATTTCCTACGAGCAGTACTTC
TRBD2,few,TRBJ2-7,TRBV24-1,CATSDLGTSGSYEQYF,TGTGCCACCAGTGACCTTGGGACTAGCGGATCCTACGAGCAGTACTTC
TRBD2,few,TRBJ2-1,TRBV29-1,CSVEDASGRADEQFF,TGCAGCGTTGAAGATGCTAGCGGGAGGGCCGATGAGCAGTTCTTC
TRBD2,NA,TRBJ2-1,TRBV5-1,CASSFLSGRYNEQFF,TGCGCCAGCAGCTTTCTTAGCGGGAGATACAATGAGCAGTTCTTC
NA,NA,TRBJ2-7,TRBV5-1,CASNKVVDNEQYF,TGCGCCAGCAACAAAGTTGTCGACAATGAGCAGTACTTC
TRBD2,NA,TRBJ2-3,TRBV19,CASKGLAGESDTQYF,TGTGCCAGTAAAGGACTAGCGGGAGAGTCCGATACGCAGTATTTT
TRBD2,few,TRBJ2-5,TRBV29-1,CSVVGTSGIQETQYF,TGCAGCGTTGTTGGGACTAGCGGGATACAAGAGACCCAGTACTTC
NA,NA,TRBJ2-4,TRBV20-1,CSAGGQLRIKYF,TGCAGTGCCGGCGGACAGTTGCGCATTAAGTACTTC
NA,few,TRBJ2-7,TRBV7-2,CASSLAVQSYEQYF,TGTGCCAGCAGCTTGGCAGTCCAGTCCTACGAGCAGTACTTC
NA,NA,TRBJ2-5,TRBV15,CATSRDQVRQETQYF,TGTGCCACCAGCAGAGATCAGGTCAGACAAGAGACCCAGTACTTC
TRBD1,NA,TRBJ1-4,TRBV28,CASSPHRQGQKLFF,TGTGCCAGCAGTCCCCACCGACAGGGCCAAAAACTGTTTTTT
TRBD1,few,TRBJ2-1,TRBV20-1,CSARTGKDNEQFF,TGCAGTGCTCGGACAGGGAAAGACAATGAGCAGTTCTTC
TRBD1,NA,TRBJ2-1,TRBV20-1,CSAPWDRGFTEQFF,TGCAGTGCCCCCTGGGACAGGGGTTTCACTGAGCAGTTCTTC
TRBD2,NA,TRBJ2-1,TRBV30,CAWSPFGGRVRSYNEQFF,TGTGCCTGGAGTCCCTTTGGAGGGAGGGTTCGCTCCTACAATGAGCAGTTCTTC
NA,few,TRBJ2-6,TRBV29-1,CSVPPDRRGLKLTGANVLTF,TGCAGCGTCCCCCCTGACAGGAGGGGCCTCAAGCTCACTGGGGCCAACGTCCTGACTTTC
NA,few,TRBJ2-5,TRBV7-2,CASSLEGGRETQYF,TGTGCCAGCAGCTTAGAAGGGGGGCGGGAGACCCAGTACTTC
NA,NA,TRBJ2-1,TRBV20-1,CSARSEFGPSSYNEQFF,TGCAGTGCTAGATCGGAGTTCGGACCCAGCTCCTACAATGAGCAGTTCTTC
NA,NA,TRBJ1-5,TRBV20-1,CSAKRQGLDQPQHF,TGCAGTGCTAAACGGCAGGGGTTGGATCAGCCCCAGCATTTT
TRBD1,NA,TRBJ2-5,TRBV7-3,CASSSGTGNTQYF,TGTGCCAGCAGCTCCGGGACAGGGAATACCCAGTACTTC
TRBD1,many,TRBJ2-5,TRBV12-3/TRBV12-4,CASSHRDRGVQTQYF,TGTGCCAGCAGTCACCGGGACAGGGGCGTTCAGACCCAGTACTTC
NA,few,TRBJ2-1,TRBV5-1,CASSPEGSEGAEQFF,TGCGCCAGCAGCCCGGAGGGCAGTGAAGGGGCTGAGCAGTTCTTC
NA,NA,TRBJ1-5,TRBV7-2,CASSFSSQNQPQHF,TGTGCCAGTAGCTTCAGCAGCCAGAATCAGCCCCAGCATTTT
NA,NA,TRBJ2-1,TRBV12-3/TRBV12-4,CASSSRGSTSEQFF,TGTGCCAGCAGTTCCAGGGGAAGTACAAGTGAGCAGTTCTTC
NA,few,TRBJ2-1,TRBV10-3,CAIRGAGDSYNEQFF,TGTGCCATCAGGGGGGCGGGAGACTCCTACAATGAGCAGTTCTTC
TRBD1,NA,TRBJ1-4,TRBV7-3,CASSLAGGEKLFF,TGTGCCAGCAGCTTAGCAGGGGGTGAAAAACTGTTTTTT
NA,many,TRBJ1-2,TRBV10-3,CAITAHSDYGYTF,TGTGCCATCACTGCCCACTCAGACTATGGCTACACCTTC
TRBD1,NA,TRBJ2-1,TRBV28,CASSLSITGQGANNEQFF,TGTGCCAGCAGTTTAAGTATAACGGGACAGGGGGCGAACAATGAGCAGTTCTTC
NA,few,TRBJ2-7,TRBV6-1,CASRLGQTYEQYF,TGTGCCAGCAGACTTGGACAGACCTACGAGCAGTACTTC
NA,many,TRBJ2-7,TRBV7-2,CASSPAGISYEQYF,TGTGCCAGCAGCCCGGCGGGGATCTCCTACGAGCAGTACTTC
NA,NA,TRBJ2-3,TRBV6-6,CASSLQSDTQYF,TGTGCCAGCAGTCTACAATCAGATACGCAGTATTTT
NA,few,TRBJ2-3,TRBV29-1,CSVEDLPGANTDTQYF,TGCAGCGTTGAAGATCTTCCGGGGGCAAACACAGATACGCAGTATTTT
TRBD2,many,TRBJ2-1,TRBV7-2,CASSQARASGNPYNEQFF,TGTGCCAGCAGCCAAGCGAGGGCTAGCGGGAATCCCTACAATGAGCAGTTCTTC
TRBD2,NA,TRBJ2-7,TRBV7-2,CASSLGGGQAWYEQYF,TGTGCCAGCAGCTTAGGGGGAGGGCAGGCTTGGTACGAGCAGTACTTC
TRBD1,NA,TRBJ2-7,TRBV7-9,CASSSEDRDRNNEQYF,TGTGCCAGCAGCTCAGAAGACCGGGACAGAAACAATGAGCAGTACTTC
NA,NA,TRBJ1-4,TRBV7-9,CASSQAQAPNEKLFF,TGTGCCAGCAGCCAGGCCCAGGCACCTAATGAAAAACTGTTTTTT
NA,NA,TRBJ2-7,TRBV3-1,CASSQGSGSEQYF,TGTGCCAGCAGCCAGGGGTCAGGGAGCGAGCAGTACTTC
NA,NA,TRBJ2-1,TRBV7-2,CASSLNRERAFEQFF,TGTGCCAGCAGCTTGAACCGGGAGCGAGCGTTTGAGCAGTTCTTC
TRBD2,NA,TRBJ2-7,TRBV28,CASSLPETSGRREQYF,TGTGCCAGCAGTTTACCAGAGACTAGCGGGAGGCGCGAGCAGTACTTC
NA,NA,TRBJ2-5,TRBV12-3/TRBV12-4,CASSPAGQGKRERYF,TGTGCCAGCAGTCCAGCGGGACAGGGTAAGCGGGAGCGGTACTTC
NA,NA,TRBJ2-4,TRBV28,CASSLLAGAGSIQYF,TGTGCCAGCAGTTTATTGGCAGGGGCAGGGAGCATTCAGTACTTC
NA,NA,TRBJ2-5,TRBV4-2,CASSQVQRGQETQYF,TGTGCCAGCAGCCAAGTGCAACGGGGACAAGAGACCCAGTACTTC
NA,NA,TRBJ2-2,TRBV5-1,CASSLIEMNTGELFF,TGCGCCAGCAGCTTGATAGAGATGAACACCGGGGAGCTGTTTTTT
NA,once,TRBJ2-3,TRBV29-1,CSVLGTRGTQYF,TGCAGCGTTTTAGGGACAAGGGGTACGCAGTATTTT
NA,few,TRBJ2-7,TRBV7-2,CASSLGRESSYEQYF,TGTGCCAGCAGCTTGGGACGGGAAAGCTCCTACGAGCAGTACTTC
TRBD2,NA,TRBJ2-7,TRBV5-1,CASSFSVASRGRALYEQYF,TGCGCCAGCAGCTTTTCGGTGGCGAGCAGAGGGAGGGCCCTCTACGAGCAGTACTTC
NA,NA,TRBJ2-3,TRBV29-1,CSDRQAEDTQYF,TGCAGCGACCGACAGGCCGAAGATACGCAGTATTTT
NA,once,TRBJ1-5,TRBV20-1,CSASTQGDQPQHF,TGCAGTGCTAGTACGCAGGGCGATCAGCCCCAGCATTTT
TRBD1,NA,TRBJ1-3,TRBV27,CASSQDRGNTIYF,TGTGCCAGCAGTCAGGACAGGGGAAACACCATATATTTT
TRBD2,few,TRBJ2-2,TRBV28,CASTGGLSTGELFF,TGTGCCAGCACCGGGGGACTATCCACCGGGGAGCTGTTTTTT
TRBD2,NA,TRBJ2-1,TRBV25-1,CASSEWGSGANNEQFF,TGTGCCAGCAGTGAATGGGGTAGCGGGGCCAACAATGAGCAGTTCTTC
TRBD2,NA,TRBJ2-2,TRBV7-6,CASSLAMRGAHTGELFF,TGTGCCAGCAGCTTAGCGATGCGGGGGGCTCACACCGGGGAGCTGTTTTTT
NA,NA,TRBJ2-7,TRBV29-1,CSVVQGYNEQYF,TGCAGCGTCGTTCAGGGGTACAATGAGCAGTACTTC